Listed below are T cell receptor beta chains from one sample, sequenced in a study of CD8 T cells in ankylosing spondylitis. MiXCR, applied by TCRdb to the 5' RACE reads, yields one record per CDR3 protein. Here the sample spans about 500,000 distinct CDR3 sequences, about an eighth being singletons. The sample comprised blood, either unsorted or a sorted T cell fraction (not recorded which). The receptors stem from a male donor with ankylosing spondylitis. Each CDR3 is given with its conserved first and last residue. The D gene is left open where the match is weak. Only some rows state a clone size, as once, few, many or a class for expanded clones.

j_call	clone_size	v_call	d_call	cdr3_aa	cdr3_nt
TRBJ2-5	many	TRBV5-1	TRBD2	CASSLLAGMVQETQYF	TGCGCCAGCAGCTTGTTAGCGGGGATGGTCCAAGAGACCCAGTACTTC
TRBJ1-1	.	TRBV12-5	.	CASGLTDRKTEAFF	TGTGCTAGTGGTTTAACCGACAGGAAAACTGAAGCTTTCTTT
TRBJ1-1	few	TRBV14	TRBD1	CASSRQTGAYTEAFF	TGTGCCAGCAGCCGACAGACAGGGGCGTACACTGAAGCTTTCTTT
TRBJ2-3	.	TRBV20-1	TRBD2	CSARDSGSWPTDTQYF	TGCAGTGCTAGGGATAGCGGGAGTTGGCCCACAGATACGCAGTATTTT
TRBJ1-3	many	TRBV3-1	.	CASSPDGGSGNTIYF	TGTGCCAGCAGCCCGGACGGAGGCTCTGGAAACACCATATATTTT
TRBJ1-6	few	TRBV3-1	.	CASSLINGADSPLHF	TGTGCCAGCAGCCTAATAAATGGGGCGGATTCACCCCTCCACTTT
TRBJ1-6	.	TRBV20-1	.	CSASVGAGSPLHF	TGCAGTGCTAGTGTCGGAGCAGGATCACCCCTCCACTTT
TRBJ1-1	many	TRBV7-6	TRBD1	CASSSGQGVNTEAFF	TGTGCCAGCAGCTCGGGACAGGGGGTCAACACTGAAGCTTTCTTT
TRBJ2-3	many	TRBV5-1	.	CASSPRGVRDTQYF	TGCGCCAGCAGCCCTAGAGGAGTCCGGGATACGCAGTATTTT
TRBJ2-7	many	TRBV11-2	.	CASSSDSVNEQYF	TGTGCCAGCAGTTCTGACAGTGTCAACGAGCAGTACTTC
TRBJ2-3	.	TRBV4-2	.	CASSQDMGDADTQYF	TGTGCCAGCAGCCAAGATATGGGGGATGCAGATACGCAGTATTTT
TRBJ2-1	.	TRBV28	TRBD2	CASSWGLAGAKDEQFF	TGTGCCAGCAGTTGGGGACTAGCGGGAGCCAAGGATGAGCAGTTCTTC
TRBJ1-2	.	TRBV24-1	.	CATSDSTANGYTF	TGTGCCACCAGTGATTCTACTGCTAATGGCTACACCTTC
TRBJ2-7	.	TRBV5-5	TRBD2	CASRPGLAGYYEQYF	TGTGCCAGCAGACCGGGACTAGCGGGCTACTACGAGCAGTACTTC
TRBJ1-5	few	TRBV7-9	.	CASSLGSWGQPQHF	TGTGCCAGCAGCTTAGGTTCTTGGGGTCAGCCCCAGCATTTT
TRBJ1-1	few	TRBV7-9	.	CASTAAGGATEAFF	TGTGCCAGCACCGCAGCTGGGGGGGCCACTGAAGCTTTCTTT
TRBJ2-1	.	TRBV11-1	TRBD2	CASSLGLAGGPIRSYNEQFF	TGTGCCAGCAGCTTAGGGCTAGCGGGAGGGCCTATCCGTTCATACAATGAGCAGTTCTTC
TRBJ2-3	few	TRBV5-1	TRBD2	CASSRLASASTDTQYF	TGCGCCAGCAGCCGACTAGCGAGCGCTAGCACAGATACGCAGTATTTT
TRBJ2-1	.	TRBV5-1	TRBD2	CASSLLAGVGDEQFF	TGCGCCAGCAGCCTTCTAGCGGGAGTCGGCGATGAGCAGTTCTTC
TRBJ1-1	many	TRBV20-1	TRBD1	CSAGTGGITEAFF	TGCAGTGCTGGGACAGGGGGGATCACTGAAGCTTTCTTT
TRBJ2-1	.	TRBV5-1	TRBD2	CASSAGTYNEQFF	TGCGCCAGTTCAGCGGGAACCTACAATGAGCAGTTCTTC
TRBJ1-6	few	TRBV6-5	.	CASSSGGGSYNSPLHF	TGTGCCAGCAGTTCTGGGGGCGGGTCCTATAATTCACCCCTCCACTTT
TRBJ2-3	.	TRBV7-9	TRBD2	CASSGRDYTDTQYF	TGTGCCAGCAGCGGCCGGGACTACACAGATACGCAGTATTTT
TRBJ1-2	.	TRBV9	.	CASSRPPGTEGYTF	TGTGCCAGCAGCAGACCACCCGGGACGGAAGGCTACACCTTC
TRBJ1-4	.	TRBV11-2	.	CASRQTTGTNEKLFF	TGTGCCAGCAGACAAACGACGGGAACTAATGAAAAACTGTTTTTT
TRBJ2-7	few	TRBV6-1	.	CASSARLSGSYEQYF	TGTGCCAGCAGTGCCCGACTAAGCGGGTCCTACGAGCAGTACTTC
TRBJ2-1	.	TRBV5-1	.	CASSSQEKEQFF	TGCGCCAGCAGCTCACAGGAGAAGGAGCAGTTCTTC
TRBJ1-1	many	TRBV5-1	.	CASSLEGQGAEAFF	TGCGCCAGCAGCTTGGAAGGCCAGGGAGCTGAAGCTTTCTTT
TRBJ2-5	few	TRBV9	.	CASSVWAEETQYF	TGTGCCAGCAGCGTGTGGGCAGAAGAGACCCAGTACTTC
TRBJ2-4	.	TRBV13	TRBD2	CASSLFSGRSAKNIQYF	TGTGCCAGCAGCCTATTTAGCGGGAGGTCAGCCAAAAACATTCAGTACTTC
TRBJ1-4	.	TRBV20-1	.	CSARGIGESNEKLFF	TGCAGTGCTAGAGGCATAGGGGAGTCTAATGAAAAACTGTTTTTT
TRBJ2-2	many	TRBV11-2	.	CASSLDVLSTGELFF	TGTGCCAGCAGCTTAGATGTACTGAGCACCGGGGAGCTGTTTTTT
TRBJ2-1	few	TRBV6-1	.	CASTPARVTHEQFF	TGTGCCAGCACCCCGGCCAGGGTTACGCATGAGCAGTTCTTC
TRBJ2-1	few	TRBV12-3/TRBV12-4	TRBD2	CASSLSGRSQFF	TGTGCCAGCAGTTTGAGCGGGAGGTCGCAGTTCTTC
TRBJ1-1	.	TRBV11-3	.	CASSGLRVNTEAFF	TGTGCCAGCAGCGGACTCAGGGTGAACACTGAAGCTTTCTTT
TRBJ1-2	many	TRBV10-3	.	CAISESDGTYGYTF	TGTGCCATCAGTGAGTCGGACGGTACCTATGGCTACACCTTC
TRBJ2-7	.	TRBV7-2	TRBD2	CASSRRAGDRGEQYF	TGTGCCAGCAGCAGGCGGGCGGGAGACCGGGGGGAGCAGTACTTC
TRBJ2-1	few	TRBV5-6	TRBD1	CASSLYGTGDEQFF	TGTGCCAGCAGCTTGTATGGGACAGGGGACGAGCAGTTCTTC
TRBJ1-2	few	TRBV7-9	TRBD1	CASSLQGEANYGYTF	TGTGCCAGCAGCTTACAGGGGGAAGCTAACTATGGCTACACCTTC
TRBJ1-2	.	TRBV20-1	TRBD1	CSARVMTGDDYGYTF	TGCAGTGCTAGAGTAATGACAGGGGACGACTATGGCTACACCTTC
TRBJ2-1	few	TRBV11-1	TRBD2	CASSPRSREGRGYNEQFF	TGTGCCAGCAGCCCGAGGTCCCGGGAGGGCCGGGGCTACAATGAGCAGTTCTTC
TRBJ2-7	many	TRBV20-1	.	CSAPNGRDQSDEQYF	TGCAGTGCCCCTAACGGGCGGGATCAGTCCGACGAGCAGTACTTC
TRBJ1-1	many	TRBV7-2	.	CASSLRTDTEAFF	TGTGCCAGCAGCCTTCGGACAGACACTGAAGCTTTCTTT
TRBJ1-2	few	TRBV2	TRBD1	CASILGGQAGYTF	TGTGCCAGCATCCTGGGAGGACAGGCGGGCTACACCTTC
TRBJ1-5	few	TRBV11-2	.	CASSLDGQFSNQPQHF	TGTGCCAGCAGCTTAGATGGACAGTTCAGCAATCAGCCCCAGCATTTT
TRBJ2-2	.	TRBV29-1	.	CSVTPQSNTGELFF	TGCAGCGTGACCCCACAGAGCAACACCGGGGAGCTGTTTTTT